These 3 T cell receptor beta chains came from one sample sequenced in a study of CD8+ T cells in alopecia areata. As the sequencing template, cDNA was produced by extracting RNA and reverse transcribing it. Method: immunoSEQ multiplex PCR; TCRdb's copy keeps in-frame clones and lacks some. The data list 290,000 or so clones, none observed once; approximately 1.2% falls to the top ten. After pooling, cutaneous lymph node cells were sorted with CD4, CD8alpha, NKG2D, NKG2ACE and other markers. Material: CD4+ T cells sorted from a lymph node. The receptors were sampled from a C3H/HeJ mouse with alopecia areata. Mouse strain MHC haplotype: H2-k.

This clone was seen more than once but under ten times. Each gene name is a mouse one. The sequenced fragment ends 4 residues before the CDR3 boundary, so the rest is inferred from the germline J gene. The rearrangement joins TRBV19 to TRBJ2-2, with D perhaps TRBD2 (5 bases). The CDR3 sequence is 15 residues long. CDR1 is FNHDT and CDR2 is SITEND in the germline V gene (reference sequence). The V end was cut by 3 bases, the J end by 0 bases, with 9 bases between. The covered CDR3 bases are TGTGCCAGCAGTAACGGACTATCAAACACCGGG. Amino acids: CASSNGLSNTG. The CDR3 in its entirety is CASSNGLSNTGQLYF.

With regard to this clone: Mouse gene names apply. The observed sequence ends 4 residues before the CDR3 terminus, with the missing tail filled in from the germline J gene. The chain is built from TRBV5 and TRBJ2-7; 11 positions match TRBD2. With V trimmed by 1 base and J by 3 bases, 2 bases remained unmatched. The V gene's germline CDR1 is LGHNA and CDR2 YNLKQL (reference sequence). This CDR3 region has 15 residues. The sequenced CDR3 bases are TGTGCCAGCAGCCAAGGGGGACTGGGGGACTAT. This codes for CASSQGGLGDY. The whole CDR3 is CASSQGGLGDYEQYF.

This clone has just a few counts. Genes and germline are mouse. Coverage ceases 4 residues before the CDR3 finishes, and the germline J gene fills in the end. V gene TRBV1 combines with J gene TRBJ2-2; D may be TRBD2 (6 bases). This CDR3 is 14 amino acids long. From germline, CDR1 is NSQYPW and CDR2 LRSPGD (reference sequence). V lost 4 bases, J lost 5 bases, and 11 bases lay in between. CDR3 region: CTCSDGGGTGQLYF. Incomplete CDR3 DNA: TGCACCTGCAGTGATGGGGGAGGGACCGGG.